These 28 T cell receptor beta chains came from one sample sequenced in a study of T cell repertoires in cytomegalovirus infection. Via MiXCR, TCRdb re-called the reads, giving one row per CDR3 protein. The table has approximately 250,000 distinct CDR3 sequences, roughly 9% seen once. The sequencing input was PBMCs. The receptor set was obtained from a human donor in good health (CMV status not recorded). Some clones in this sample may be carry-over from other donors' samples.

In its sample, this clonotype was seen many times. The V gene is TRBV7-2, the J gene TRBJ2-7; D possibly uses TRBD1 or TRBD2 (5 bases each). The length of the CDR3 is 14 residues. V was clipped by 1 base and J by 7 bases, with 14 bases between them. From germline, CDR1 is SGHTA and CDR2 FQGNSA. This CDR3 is CASSLVGVRGEQYF. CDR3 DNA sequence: TGTGCCAGCAGCTTAGTGGGGGTCCGGGGAGAGCAGTACTTC.

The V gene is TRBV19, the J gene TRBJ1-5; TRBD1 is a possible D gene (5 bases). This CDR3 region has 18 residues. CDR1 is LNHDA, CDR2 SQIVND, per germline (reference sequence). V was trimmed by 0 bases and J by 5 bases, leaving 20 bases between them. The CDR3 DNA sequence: TGTGCCAGTAGTATAGATTCTCTTGGGCAGGGCCTAGATCAGCCCCAGCATTTT. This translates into CASSIDSLGQGLDQPQHF.

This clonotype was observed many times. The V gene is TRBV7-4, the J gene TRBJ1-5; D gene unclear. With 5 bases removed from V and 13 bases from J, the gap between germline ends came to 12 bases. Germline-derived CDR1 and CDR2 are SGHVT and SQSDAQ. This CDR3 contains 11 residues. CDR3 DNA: TGTGCCAGCAGCCTGACCGGCCCTCAGCATTTT. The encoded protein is CASSLTGPQHF. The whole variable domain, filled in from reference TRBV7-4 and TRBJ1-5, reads GAGVSQSPRYKVAKRGRDVALRCDSISGHVTLYWYRQTLGQGSEVLTYSQSDAQRDKSGRPSGRFSAERPERSVSTLKIQRTEQGDSAVYLCASSLTGPQHFGDGTRLSIL.

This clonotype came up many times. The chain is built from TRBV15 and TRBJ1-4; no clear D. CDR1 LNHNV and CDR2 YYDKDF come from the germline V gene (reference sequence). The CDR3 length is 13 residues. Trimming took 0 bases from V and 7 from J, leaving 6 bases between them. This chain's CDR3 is CATSRDQVEKLFF. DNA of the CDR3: TGTGCCACCAGCAGAGATCAGGTTGAAAAACTGTTTTTT.

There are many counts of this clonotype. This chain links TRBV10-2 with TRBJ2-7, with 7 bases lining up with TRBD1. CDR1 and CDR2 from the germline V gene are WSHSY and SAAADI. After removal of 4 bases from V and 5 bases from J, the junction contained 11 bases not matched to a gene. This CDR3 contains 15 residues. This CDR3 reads CASSGSRTGENEQYF. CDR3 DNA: TGCGCCAGCAGTGGTTCAAGGACAGGAGAAAACGAGCAGTACTTC.

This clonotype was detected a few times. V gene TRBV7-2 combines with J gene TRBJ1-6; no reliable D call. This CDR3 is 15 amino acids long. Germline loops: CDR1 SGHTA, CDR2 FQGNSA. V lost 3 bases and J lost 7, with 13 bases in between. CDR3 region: CASSLREVGNSPLHF. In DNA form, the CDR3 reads TGTGCCAGCAGCTTGAGGGAAGTCGGAAATTCACCCCTCCACTTT.

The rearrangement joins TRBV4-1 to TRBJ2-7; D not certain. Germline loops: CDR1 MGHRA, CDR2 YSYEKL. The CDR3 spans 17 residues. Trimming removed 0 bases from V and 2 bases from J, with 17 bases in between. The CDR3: CASSQELTEIYTYEQYF. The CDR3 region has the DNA TGCGCCAGCAGCCAAGAATTAACGGAAATCTATACCTACGAGCAGTACTTC.

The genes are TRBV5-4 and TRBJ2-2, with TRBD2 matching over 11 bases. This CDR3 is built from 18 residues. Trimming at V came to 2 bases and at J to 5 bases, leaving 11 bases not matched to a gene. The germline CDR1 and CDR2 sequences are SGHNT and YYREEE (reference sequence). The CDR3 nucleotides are TGTGCCAGCAGCTTTGTTTGGCTAGCGGGGGGTTCGACCGGGGAGCTGTTTTTT. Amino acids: CASSFVWLAGGSTGELFF.

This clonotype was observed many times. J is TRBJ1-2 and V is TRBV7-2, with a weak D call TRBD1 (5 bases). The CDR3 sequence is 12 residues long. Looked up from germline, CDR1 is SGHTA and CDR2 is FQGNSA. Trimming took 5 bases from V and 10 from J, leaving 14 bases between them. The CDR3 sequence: CASSPKTDLYTF. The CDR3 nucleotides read TGTGCCAGCAGCCCAAAGACAGACCTCTACACCTTC.

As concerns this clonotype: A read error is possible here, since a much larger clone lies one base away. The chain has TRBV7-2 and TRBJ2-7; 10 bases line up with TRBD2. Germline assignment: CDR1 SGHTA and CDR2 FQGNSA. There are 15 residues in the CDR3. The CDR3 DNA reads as TGTGCCAGCAGCTTGAGGACTAGCGGAACCTACGAGCAGCACTTC. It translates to CASSLRTSGTYEQHF.

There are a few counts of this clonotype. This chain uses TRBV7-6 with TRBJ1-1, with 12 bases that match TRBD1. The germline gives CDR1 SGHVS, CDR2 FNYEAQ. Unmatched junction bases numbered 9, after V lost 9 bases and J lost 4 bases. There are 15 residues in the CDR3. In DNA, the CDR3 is TGTGCCAGTCTCGGGACAGGGGGCGTGTTCACTGAAGCTTTCTTT. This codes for CASLGTGGVFTEAFF.

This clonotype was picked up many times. CDR3 residues: CASSPLGLVGQPQHF. The CDR3 DNA sequence: TGTGCCAGCAGCCCTCTGGGGCTGGTTGGACAGCCCCAGCATTTT. V gene TRBV7-2 combines with J gene TRBJ1-5, with D maybe TRBD1 (5 bases). Trimming took off 5 bases at V and 7 bases at J, with 18 bases between the two ends. Germline V CDR1 and CDR2: SGHTA, FQGNSA. This CDR3 has 15 residues. Filled out from reference TRBV7-2 and TRBJ1-5, the complete variable domain reads GAGVSQSPSNKVTEKGKDVELRCDPISGHTALYWYRQSLGQGLEFLIYFQGNSAPDKSGLPSDRFSAERTGGSVSTLTIQRTQQEDSAVYLCASSPLGLVGQPQHFGDGTRLSIL.

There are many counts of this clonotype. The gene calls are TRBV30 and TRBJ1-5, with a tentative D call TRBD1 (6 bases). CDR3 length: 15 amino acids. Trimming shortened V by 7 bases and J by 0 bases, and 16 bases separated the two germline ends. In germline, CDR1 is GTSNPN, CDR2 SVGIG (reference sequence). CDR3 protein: CASSEDSHSNQPQHF. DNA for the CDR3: TGTGCCTCGAGCGAGGACAGTCATAGCAATCAGCCCCAGCATTTT. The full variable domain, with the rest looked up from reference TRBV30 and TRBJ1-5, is SQTIHQWPATLVQPVGSPLSLECTVEGTSNPNLYWYRQAAGRGLQLLFYSVGIGQISSEVPQNLSASRPQDRQFILSSKKLLLSDSGFYLCASSEDSHSNQPQHFGDGTRLSIL.

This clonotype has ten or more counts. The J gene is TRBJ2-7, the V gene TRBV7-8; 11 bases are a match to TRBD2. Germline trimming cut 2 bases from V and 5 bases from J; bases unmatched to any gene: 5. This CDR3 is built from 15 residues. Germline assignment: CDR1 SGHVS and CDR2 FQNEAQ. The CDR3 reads CASSLSLAGGNEQYF. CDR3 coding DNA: TGTGCCAGCAGCTTATCTCTAGCGGGAGGTAACGAGCAGTACTTC.

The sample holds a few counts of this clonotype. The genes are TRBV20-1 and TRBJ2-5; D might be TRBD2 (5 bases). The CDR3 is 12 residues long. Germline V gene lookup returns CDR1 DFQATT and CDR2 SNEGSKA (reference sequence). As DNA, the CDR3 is TGCAGCGGACTCAGTGACCGAGAGACCCAGTACTTC. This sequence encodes CSGLSDRETQYF.

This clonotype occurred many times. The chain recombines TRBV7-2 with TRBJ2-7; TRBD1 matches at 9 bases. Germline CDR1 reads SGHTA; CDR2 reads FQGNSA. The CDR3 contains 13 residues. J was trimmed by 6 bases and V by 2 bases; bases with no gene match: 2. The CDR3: CASSLRQGGEQYF. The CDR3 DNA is TGTGCCAGCAGCTTACGACAGGGGGGCGAGCAGTACTTC.

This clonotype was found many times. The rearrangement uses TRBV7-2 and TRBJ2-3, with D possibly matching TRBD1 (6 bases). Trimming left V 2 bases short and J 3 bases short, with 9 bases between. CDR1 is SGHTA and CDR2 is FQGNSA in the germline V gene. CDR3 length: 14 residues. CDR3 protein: CASSLWGPTDTQYF. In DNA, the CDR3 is TGTGCCAGCAGCTTATGGGGGCCGACAGATACGCAGTATTTT.

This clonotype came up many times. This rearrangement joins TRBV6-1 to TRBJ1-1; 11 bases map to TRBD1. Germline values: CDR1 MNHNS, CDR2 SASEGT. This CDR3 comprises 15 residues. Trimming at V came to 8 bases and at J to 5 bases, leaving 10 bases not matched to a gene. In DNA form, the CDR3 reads TGTGCCAGCTCTCGAAGTAGGGACAGGGGGACTGAAGCTTTCTTT. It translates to CASSRSRDRGTEAFF.

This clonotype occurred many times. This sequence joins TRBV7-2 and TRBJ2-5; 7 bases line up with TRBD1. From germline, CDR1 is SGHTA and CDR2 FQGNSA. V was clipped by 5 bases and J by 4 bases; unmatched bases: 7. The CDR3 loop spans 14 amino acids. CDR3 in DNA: TGTGCCAGCAGCCTAGGGGGCGCGGGAGAGACCCAGTACTTC. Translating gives CASSLGGAGETQYF.

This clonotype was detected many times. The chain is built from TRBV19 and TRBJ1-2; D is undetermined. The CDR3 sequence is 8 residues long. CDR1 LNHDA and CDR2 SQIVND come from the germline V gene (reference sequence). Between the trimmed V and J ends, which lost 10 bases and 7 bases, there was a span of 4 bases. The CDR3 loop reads CATLGYTF. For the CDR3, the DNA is TGTGCCACCCTTGGCTACACCTTC.

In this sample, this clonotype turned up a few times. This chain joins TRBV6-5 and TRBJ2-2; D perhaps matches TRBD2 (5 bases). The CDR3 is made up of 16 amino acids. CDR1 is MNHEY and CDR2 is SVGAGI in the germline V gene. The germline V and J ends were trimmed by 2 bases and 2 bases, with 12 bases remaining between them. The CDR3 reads CASSYVGMVNTGELFF. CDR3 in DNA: TGTGCCAGCAGTTACGTCGGGATGGTAAACACCGGGGAGCTGTTTTTT.

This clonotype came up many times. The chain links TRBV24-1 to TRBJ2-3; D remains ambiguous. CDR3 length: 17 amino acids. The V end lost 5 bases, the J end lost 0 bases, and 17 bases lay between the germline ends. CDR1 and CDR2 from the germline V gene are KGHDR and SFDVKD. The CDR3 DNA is TGTGCCACCAGTGCCGGACGGCGTACGACTAGCACAGATACGCAGTATTTT. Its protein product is CATSAGRRTTSTDTQYF.

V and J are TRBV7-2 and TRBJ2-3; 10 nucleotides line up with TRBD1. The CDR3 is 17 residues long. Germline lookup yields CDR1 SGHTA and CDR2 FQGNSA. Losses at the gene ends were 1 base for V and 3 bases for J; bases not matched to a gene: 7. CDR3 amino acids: CASSLEGDRGWTDTQYF. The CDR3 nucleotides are TGTGCCAGCAGCTTAGAGGGGGACAGGGGTTGGACAGATACGCAGTATTTT.

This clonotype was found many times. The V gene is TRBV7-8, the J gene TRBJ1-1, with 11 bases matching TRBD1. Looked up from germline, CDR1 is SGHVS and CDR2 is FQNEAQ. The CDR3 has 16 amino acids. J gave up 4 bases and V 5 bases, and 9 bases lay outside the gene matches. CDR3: CASSPGQGAGGTEAFF. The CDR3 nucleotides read TGTGCCAGCAGCCCAGGACAGGGGGCAGGAGGCACTGAAGCTTTCTTT.

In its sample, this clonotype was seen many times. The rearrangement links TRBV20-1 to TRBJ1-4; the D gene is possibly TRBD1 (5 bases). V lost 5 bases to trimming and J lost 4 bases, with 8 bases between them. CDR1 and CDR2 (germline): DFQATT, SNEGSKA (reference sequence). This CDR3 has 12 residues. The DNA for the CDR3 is TGCAGTGCTGGCAGGGTTAATGAAAAACTGTTTTTT. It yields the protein CSAGRVNEKLFF.

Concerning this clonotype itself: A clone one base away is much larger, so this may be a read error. CDR3 sequence (DNA): TGTGCCAGCAGCCTCGCGGGGGAGGATACGCAGTGTTTT. Its protein product is CASSLAGEDTQCF. The chain carries TRBV7-3 and TRBJ2-3; the match to TRBD2 covers 7 bases. The CDR3 runs 13 residues. The germline V gene encodes CDR1 SGHTA and CDR2 FQGTGA.

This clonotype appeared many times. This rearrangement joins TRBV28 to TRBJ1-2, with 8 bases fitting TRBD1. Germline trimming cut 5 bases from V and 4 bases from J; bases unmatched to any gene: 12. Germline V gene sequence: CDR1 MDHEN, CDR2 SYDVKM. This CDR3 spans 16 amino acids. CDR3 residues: CASSTPATGVGYGYTF. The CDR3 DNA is TGTGCCAGCAGTACCCCCGCGACAGGGGTTGGCTATGGCTACACCTTC.

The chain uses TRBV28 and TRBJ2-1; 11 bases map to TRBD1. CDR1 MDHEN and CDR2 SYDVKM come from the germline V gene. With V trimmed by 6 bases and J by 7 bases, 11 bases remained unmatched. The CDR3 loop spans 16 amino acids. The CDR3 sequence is CASSYDGQGAPNEQFF. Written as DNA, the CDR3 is TGTGCCAGCAGCTATGACGGACAGGGGGCGCCTAATGAGCAGTTCTTC.